Presented here are 2 T cell receptor beta chains from one specimen sequenced in a study of CD8 T cells in Susac syndrome. Reverse transcription of 0.5 to 1 ug RNA was performed with random hexamers. Via MiXCR, TCRdb re-called the immunoSEQ multiplex PCR reads, giving one row per CDR3 protein. The table records 250,000 to 300,000 distinct CDR3 sequences, about nine tenths of them present only once. The sample taken for sequencing was CD8+ T cells from PBMCs. The receptors originated from a human donor with multiple sclerosis.

The rearrangement joins TRBV2 to TRBJ1-3; tentative D call: TRBD1 (6 bases). The CDR3 length is 13 residues. Per germline, CDR1 SNHLY and CDR2 FYNNEI. Trimming shortened V by 2 bases and J by 7 bases, and 9 bases separated the two germline ends. The CDR3 DNA sequence: TGTGCCAGCAGTGAATCTCAGGGGAACACCATATATTTT. Encoded protein: CASSESQGNTIYF.

The rearrangement links TRBV7-9 to TRBJ2-7; TRBD1 matches at 11 bases. The germline V gene has CDR1 SEHNR and CDR2 FQNEAQ (reference sequence). This CDR3 comprises 17 residues. Trimming took 2 bases from V and 3 from J; bases not matched to a gene: 9. The CDR3 sequence: CASSLYPAGTGGYEQYF. The CDR3 coding sequence is TGTGCCAGCAGCTTATATCCGGCCGGGACAGGGGGCTACGAGCAGTACTTC.